This T cell receptor (beta chain) was recovered during a study of blood T cells in healthy people across ages. Trimming at V came to 0 bases and at J to 1 base, leaving 1 base not matched to a gene. The germline gives CDR1 LGHNA, CDR2 YSLEER. The CDR3 covers 18 residues. A second roughly 6 to 12 cycle PCR used barcoded and J-beta primers. MiXCR was run by TCRdb on the 5' RACE reads, yielding one entry per CDR3 protein. The data contain 650,000 to 1,000,000 distinct CDR3 sequences, under 40% of them singletons. This clonotype was obtained from a man aged 18 to 29 in good health. The gene calls are TRBV4-3 and TRBJ2-2; 14 bases align to TRBD2. Specimen: blood. The CDR3 DNA reads as TGCGCCAGCAGCCAAGATGGGACTAGCGGGGGGAACACCGGGGAGCTGTTTTTT. Its protein is CASSQDGTSGGNTGELFF.